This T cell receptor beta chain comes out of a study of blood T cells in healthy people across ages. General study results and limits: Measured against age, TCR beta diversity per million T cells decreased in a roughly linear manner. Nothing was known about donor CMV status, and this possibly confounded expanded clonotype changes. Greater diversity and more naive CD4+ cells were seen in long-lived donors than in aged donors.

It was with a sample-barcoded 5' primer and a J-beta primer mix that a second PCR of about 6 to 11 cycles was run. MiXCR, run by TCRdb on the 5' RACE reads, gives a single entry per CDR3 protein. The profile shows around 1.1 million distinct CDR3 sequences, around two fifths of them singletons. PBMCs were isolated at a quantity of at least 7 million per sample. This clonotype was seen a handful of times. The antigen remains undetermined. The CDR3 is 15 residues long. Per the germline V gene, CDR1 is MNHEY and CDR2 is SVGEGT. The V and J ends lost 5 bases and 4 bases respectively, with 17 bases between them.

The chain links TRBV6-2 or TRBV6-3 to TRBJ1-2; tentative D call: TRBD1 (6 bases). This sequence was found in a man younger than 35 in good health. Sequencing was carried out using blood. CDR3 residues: CASSPLGQTTYGYTF. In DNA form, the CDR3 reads TGTGCCAGCAGTCCACTTGGACAGACCACCTATGGCTACACCTTC.